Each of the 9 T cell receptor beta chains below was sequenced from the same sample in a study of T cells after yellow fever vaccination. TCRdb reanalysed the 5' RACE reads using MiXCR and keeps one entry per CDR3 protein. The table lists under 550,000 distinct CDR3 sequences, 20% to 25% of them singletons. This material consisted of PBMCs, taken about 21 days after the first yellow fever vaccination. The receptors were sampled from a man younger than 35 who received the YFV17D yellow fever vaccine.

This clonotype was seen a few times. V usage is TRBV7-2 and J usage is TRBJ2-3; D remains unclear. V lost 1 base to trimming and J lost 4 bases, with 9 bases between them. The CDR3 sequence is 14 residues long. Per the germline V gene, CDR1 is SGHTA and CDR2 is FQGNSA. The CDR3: CASSLGVASDTQYF. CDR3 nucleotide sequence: TGTGCCAGCAGCTTAGGGGTAGCATCAGATACGCAGTATTTT.

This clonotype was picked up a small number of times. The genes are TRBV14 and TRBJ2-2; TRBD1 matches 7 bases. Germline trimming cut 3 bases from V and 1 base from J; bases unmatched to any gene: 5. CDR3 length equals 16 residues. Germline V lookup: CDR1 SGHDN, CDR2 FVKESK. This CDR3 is CASSHLDRKNTGELFF. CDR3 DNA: TGTGCCAGCAGCCACCTGGACAGGAAGAACACCGGGGAGCTGTTTTTT.

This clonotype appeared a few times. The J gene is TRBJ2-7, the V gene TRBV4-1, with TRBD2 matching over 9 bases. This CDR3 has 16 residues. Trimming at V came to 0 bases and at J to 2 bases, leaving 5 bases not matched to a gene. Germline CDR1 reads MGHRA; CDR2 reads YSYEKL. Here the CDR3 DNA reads TGCGCCAGCAGCCAAGATTCGGGCGGGGGGGCCTACGAGCAGTACTTC. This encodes CASSQDSGGGAYEQYF.

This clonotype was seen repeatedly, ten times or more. CDR3 nucleotide sequence: TGTGCCAGCGTCGGGGCCAGCAATCAGCCCCAGCATTTT. The encoded protein is CASVGASNQPQHF. The chain couples TRBV27 to TRBJ1-5; D might be TRBD1 (5 bases). Per the germline V gene, CDR1 is MNHEY and CDR2 is SMNVEV (reference sequence). CDR3 size: 13 residues. Trimming cost V 8 bases and J 1 base, with 9 bases left between them.

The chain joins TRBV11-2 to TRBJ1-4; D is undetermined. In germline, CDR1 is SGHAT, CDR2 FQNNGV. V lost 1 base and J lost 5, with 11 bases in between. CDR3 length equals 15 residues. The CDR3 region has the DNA TGTGCCAGCAGCTTAGGTGGCAGACAAAATGAAAAACTGTTTTTT. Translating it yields CASSLGGRQNEKLFF.

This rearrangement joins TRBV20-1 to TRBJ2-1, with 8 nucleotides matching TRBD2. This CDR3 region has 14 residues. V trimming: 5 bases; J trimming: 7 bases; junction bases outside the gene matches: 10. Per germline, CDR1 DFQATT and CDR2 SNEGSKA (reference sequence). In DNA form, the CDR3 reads TGCAGTGCTTCCCGGGAGGGGGTGTGGAATGAGCAGTTCTTC. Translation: CSASREGVWNEQFF.

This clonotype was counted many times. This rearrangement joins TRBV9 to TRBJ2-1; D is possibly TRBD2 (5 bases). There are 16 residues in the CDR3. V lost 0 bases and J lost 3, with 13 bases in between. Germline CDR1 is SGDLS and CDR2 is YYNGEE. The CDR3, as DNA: TGTGCCAGCAGCGTAGGAGAGGGCGGGCTCTACAATGAGCAGTTCTTC. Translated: CASSVGEGGLYNEQFF.

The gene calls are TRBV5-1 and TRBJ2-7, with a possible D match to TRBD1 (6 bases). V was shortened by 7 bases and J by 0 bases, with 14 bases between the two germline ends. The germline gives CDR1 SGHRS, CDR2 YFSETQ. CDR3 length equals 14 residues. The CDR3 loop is CASASGASSYEQYF. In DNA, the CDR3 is TGCGCCAGCGCCTCAGGGGCAAGCTCCTACGAGCAGTACTTC.

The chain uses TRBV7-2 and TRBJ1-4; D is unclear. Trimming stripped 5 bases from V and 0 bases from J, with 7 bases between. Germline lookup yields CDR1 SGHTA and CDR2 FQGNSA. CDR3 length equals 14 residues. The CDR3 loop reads CASSPPPTNEKLFF. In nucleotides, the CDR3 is TGTGCCAGCAGCCCCCCCCCAACTAATGAAAAACTGTTTTTT.